These 10 T cell receptor beta chains originate from one sample sequenced in a study of blood T cell repertoires in COVID-19. Libraries were prepared by immunoSEQ multiplex PCR; TCRdb keeps only in-frame clonotypes and omits some of them. Found here are roughly 200,000 clones, around 82% of them singletons; the top ten hold approximately 4.8%. The sample was peripheral blood. The origin of the receptors is a man aged 50 or older with active or convalescent COVID-19.

CDR3 region: CASSPLRQGAYEQYF. The CDR3 coding sequence is TGTGCCAGCTCACCACTGAGGCAGGGGGCGTACGAGCAGTACTTC. The genes are TRBV18 and TRBJ2-7; the match to TRBD1 covers 8 bases. V lost 1 base, J lost 4 bases, and 6 bases stayed unmatched. Germline loops: CDR1 KGHSH, CDR2 LQKENI. CDR3 length: 15 amino acids.

CDR3 DNA: TGTGCCAGCAGTTATTCACAGGGAGCCTATGGCTACACCTTC. Its translation: CASSYSQGAYGYTF. The chain recombines TRBV6-5 with TRBJ1-2; D possibly corresponds to TRBD1 (6 bases). This CDR3 comprises 14 residues. The germline V gene encodes CDR1 MNHEY and CDR2 SVGAGI. The V end was cut by 3 bases, the J end by 4 bases, with 12 bases between.

V usage is TRBV5-1 and J usage is TRBJ1-2; possibly TRBD1 for D (6 bases). The ends were cut back, 4 bases at V and 7 bases at J, with 11 bases in the middle. The CDR3 length is 12 residues. Per the germline V gene, CDR1 is SGHRS and CDR2 is YFSETQ. CDR3 bases: TGCGCCAGCAGCGAACAGGGAATTGGCTACACCTTC. It encodes CASSEQGIGYTF.

This clone is a singleton in its sample. The gene calls are TRBV7-8 and TRBJ1-4, with D perhaps TRBD1 (6 bases). The CDR3 is 15 residues long. The V end was cut by 0 bases, the J end by 2 bases, with 7 bases between. Germline V lookup: CDR1 SGHVS, CDR2 FQNEAQ. As DNA, the CDR3 is TGTGCCAGCAGCTTAGCCCAGGGGACTAATGAAAAACTGTTTTTT. Protein sequence: CASSLAQGTNEKLFF. The complete variable domain, with remaining parts taken from reference TRBV7-8 and TRBJ1-4, reads GAGVSQSPRYKVAKRGQDVALRCDPISGHVSLFWYQQALGQGPEFLTYFQNEAQLDKSGLPSDRFFAERPEGSVSTLKIQRTQQEDSAVYLCASSLAQGTNEKLFFGSGTQLSVL.

The genes are TRBV9 and TRBJ2-5; no firm D call. Germline CDR1 reads SGDLS; CDR2 reads YYNGEE. V lost 0 bases to trimming and J lost 5 bases, with 11 bases between them. The CDR3 runs to 14 residues. CDR3 in amino acids: CASSVDGEVETQYF. In DNA, the CDR3 is TGTGCCAGCAGCGTAGATGGAGAGGTGGAGACCCAGTACTTC.

This clone is a singleton in its sample. The chain recombines TRBV10-3 with TRBJ2-3; 7 positions match TRBD1. The V gene's germline CDR1 is ENHRY and CDR2 SYGVKD. There are 14 residues in the CDR3. Trimming took 5 bases from V and 1 from J; bases not matched to a gene: 3. In DNA form, the CDR3 reads TGTGCCATCAGTCGACAGGGCGGCACAGATACGCAGTATTTT. Residues: CAISRQGGTDTQYF.

This clone showed up just once. The genes are TRBV19 and TRBJ2-7; D is possibly TRBD2 (6 bases). Germline CDR1 reads LNHDA; CDR2 reads SQIVND (reference sequence). The CDR3 spans 15 residues. Trimming took 6 bases from V and 3 from J, leaving 18 bases between them. CDR3 sequence reads: CASSLRGRDGYEQYF. CDR3 DNA sequence: TGTGCCAGTAGCCTTCGAGGGCGGGACGGCTACGAGCAGTACTTC. Variable domain in full (rest from reference TRBV19 and TRBJ2-7): DGGITQSPKYLFRKEGQNVTLSCEQNLNHDAMYWYRQDPGQGLRLIYYSQIVNDFQKGDIAEGYSVSREKKESFPLTVTSAQKNPTAFYLCASSLRGRDGYEQYFGPGTRLTVT.

This clone was counted once. The rearrangement links TRBV7-4 to TRBJ1-5, with D possibly TRBD1 on 6 matching bases. Trimming cost V 6 bases and J 6 bases, with 24 bases left between them. The germline CDR1 and CDR2 sequences are SGHVT and SQSDAQ. This CDR3 has 17 residues. This CDR3 is CASSLTGFSVRGQPQHF. As DNA, the CDR3 is TGTGCCAGCAGTCTAACAGGGTTTTCTGTTAGGGGTCAGCCCCAGCATTTT.

The chain combines TRBV24-1 with TRBJ2-5; possible D gene TRBD1, 5 bases. Trimming removed 4 bases from V and 1 base from J, with 12 bases in between. Germline CDR1 KGHDR, CDR2 SFDVKD. This CDR3 contains 15 residues. CDR3 bases: TGTGCCACCAGTGACTCTCAGGGCGGCCAAGAGACCCAGTACTTC. This codes for CATSDSQGGQETQYF.

The chain couples TRBV9 to TRBJ2-1; the D gene is possibly TRBD2 (5 bases). The V and J ends lost 3 bases and 6 bases respectively, with 13 bases between them. The CDR3 is made up of 14 amino acids. The V gene's germline CDR1 is SGDLS and CDR2 YYNGEE. This chain's CDR3 is CASSAAGMVNEQFF. The CDR3 bases are TGTGCCAGCAGCGCGGCGGGTATGGTCAATGAGCAGTTCTTC.